This TCR beta chain is drawn from a study of blood T cell repertoires in COVID-19. CDR3 length equals 15 residues. Germline V lookup: CDR1 ENHRY, CDR2 SYGVKD. V was cut by 2 bases and J by 0 bases, with 8 bases left in between. Original handling: From reference gene primer amplification, estimates of nucleated cell counts were derived. Profiled with immunoSEQ multiplex PCR; TCRdb holds only in-frame clones, not every one. V and J calls and clone size are copied from that table; D and trimming were computed from the DNA. Seen here are under 150,000 clones, 70% to 90% observed once, and the top ten hold 0.95% to 1.5%. The study recruited people aged about 18 to 95 years across roughly 23 US areas.

The V call is TRBV10-3, the J call TRBJ1-3; D uncertain. Sample: PBMCs or T cells enriched from blood (not recorded which). The clonotype comes from a woman aged 25-40 years with acute COVID-19. The CDR3 DNA sequence: TGTGCCATCAGTGAGACCATGAGCTCTGGAAACACCATATATTTT. Translation: CAISETMSSGNTIYF.